The rows below give T cell receptor beta chains drawn from one sample of a study of OX40 agonist ivuxolimab in advanced cancers. Here immunoSEQ multiplex PCR was the method, and the copy in TCRdb shows in-frame clones only, minus some. The data show approximately 77,000 clones, roughly 80% seen once. The sequencing used CD4+ or CD8+ T cells sorted from blood, collected in a trial of the OX40 agonist ivuxolimab. The receptors here all came from an adult with an advanced solid tumor such as melanoma, head and neck, liver or kidney cancer. Both conserved end residues are part of each CDR3. A D gene is named only where the DNA matches it firmly. Not all rows give a size; the values are once, few, many and, for expanded clones, a class.

cdr3_nt: TGTGCCAGCAGCTTTACAGGGATGAATTCACCCCTCCACTTT; cdr3_aa: CASSFTGMNSPLHF; clone_size: once; v_call: TRBV7-2; d_call: -; j_call: TRBJ1-6
cdr3_nt: TGTGCCAGCTCAAGTTCCGGCCGAGACACTGAAGCTTTCTTT; cdr3_aa: CASSSSGRDTEAFF; clone_size: -; v_call: TRBV18; d_call: -; j_call: TRBJ1-1
cdr3_nt: TGTGCCAGCAGGCCAGGGGGCAGCAATCAGCCCCAGCATTTT; cdr3_aa: CASRPGGSNQPQHF; clone_size: -; v_call: TRBV27; d_call: TRBD1; j_call: TRBJ1-5
cdr3_nt: TGTGCCAGCAGCCTTGGACTAGCTCTCGGCACAGATACGCAGTATTTT; cdr3_aa: CASSLGLALGTDTQYF; clone_size: -; v_call: TRBV5-6; d_call: TRBD2; j_call: TRBJ2-3
cdr3_nt: TGTGCCAGCAGTTACAGCGGGGGGAGCACTGAAGCTTTCTTT; cdr3_aa: CASSYSGGSTEAFF; clone_size: -; v_call: TRBV6-5; d_call: -; j_call: TRBJ1-1
cdr3_nt: TGTGCCAGCAGCTTCCGAAGGACGTCGGGCTCCTACGAGCAGTACTTC; cdr3_aa: CASSFRRTSGSYEQYF; clone_size: -; v_call: TRBV7-2; d_call: -; j_call: TRBJ2-7
cdr3_nt: TGTGCCAGCTCGCCCTCCGGCACAGATACGCAGTATTTT; cdr3_aa: CASSPSGTDTQYF; clone_size: -; v_call: TRBV18; d_call: -; j_call: TRBJ2-3
cdr3_nt: TGTGCCAGCAGCGTAGAAGGGGAGACCCAGTACTTC; cdr3_aa: CASSVEGETQYF; clone_size: -; v_call: TRBV9; d_call: -; j_call: TRBJ2-5
cdr3_nt: TGTGCCAGCAGCTTATCGGTTAGCCTAGAGACCCAGTACTTC; cdr3_aa: CASSLSVSLETQYF; clone_size: -; v_call: TRBV11-2; d_call: -; j_call: TRBJ2-5
cdr3_nt: TGTGCCAGCAGCTTAGTGTTAGCGGGGTTGTCAGAGACCCAGTACTTC; cdr3_aa: CASSLVLAGLSETQYF; clone_size: -; v_call: TRBV7-8; d_call: TRBD2; j_call: TRBJ2-5